This TCR beta chain derives from a study of blood T cell repertoires in COVID-19. The wider study: Some COVID-19 samples were acute and others convalescent; all came from the United States, Italy and Spain. Sources were T cells, B-cell-depleted T cells, or PBMCs; the material itself was cDNA or gDNA.

The CDR3 has 15 residues. Germline loops: CDR1 MNHEY, CDR2 SVGEGT. V was pared by 6 bases and J by 5 bases, with 17 bases between. Per the original data handling: Amplification with reference gene primers provided the estimates of nucleated cell counts. Produced via immunoSEQ multiplex PCR; TCRdb's table is partial and in-frame only. The V and J calls and clone size come from that table; D and trimming were worked out from the DNA. Of approximately 90,000 clones listed, about 91% are singletons. The sequence came from a man in his fifties or sixties with acute or convalescent COVID-19. Sequencing was carried out using peripheral blood. The genes are TRBV6-2 or TRBV6-3 and TRBJ2-1; a weak D match, TRBD2 (6 bases). The CDR3 DNA reads as TGTGCCAGCAGCTCTTCAGGGACTTACAACAATGAGCAGTTCTTC. Its protein is CASSSSGTYNNEQFF.